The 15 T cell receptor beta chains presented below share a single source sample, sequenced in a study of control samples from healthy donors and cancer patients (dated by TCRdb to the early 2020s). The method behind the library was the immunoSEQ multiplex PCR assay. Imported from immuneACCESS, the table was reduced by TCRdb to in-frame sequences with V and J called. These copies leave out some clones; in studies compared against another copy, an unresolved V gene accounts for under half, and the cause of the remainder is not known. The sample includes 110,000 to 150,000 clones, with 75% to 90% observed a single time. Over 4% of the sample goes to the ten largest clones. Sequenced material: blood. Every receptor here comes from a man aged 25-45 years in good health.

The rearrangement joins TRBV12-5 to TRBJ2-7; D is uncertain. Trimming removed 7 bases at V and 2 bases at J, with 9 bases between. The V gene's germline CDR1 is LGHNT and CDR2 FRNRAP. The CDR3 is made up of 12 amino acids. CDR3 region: CASAYGPYEQYF. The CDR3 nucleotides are TGTGCTAGTGCTTATGGCCCCTACGAGCAGTACTTC.

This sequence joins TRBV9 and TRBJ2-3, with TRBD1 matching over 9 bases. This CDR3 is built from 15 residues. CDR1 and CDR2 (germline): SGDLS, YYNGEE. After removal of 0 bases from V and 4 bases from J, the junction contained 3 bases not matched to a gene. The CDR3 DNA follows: TGTGCCAGCAGCGTAGTAGGACAGGGGTCAGATACGCAGTATTTT. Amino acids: CASSVVGQGSDTQYF.

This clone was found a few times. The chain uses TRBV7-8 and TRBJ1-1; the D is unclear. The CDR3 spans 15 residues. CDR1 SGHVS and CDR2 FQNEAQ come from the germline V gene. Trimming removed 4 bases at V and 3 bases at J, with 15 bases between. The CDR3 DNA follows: TGTGCCAGCAGCTCCCCCGATGCACCTGACACTGAAGCTTTCTTT. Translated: CASSSPDAPDTEAFF.

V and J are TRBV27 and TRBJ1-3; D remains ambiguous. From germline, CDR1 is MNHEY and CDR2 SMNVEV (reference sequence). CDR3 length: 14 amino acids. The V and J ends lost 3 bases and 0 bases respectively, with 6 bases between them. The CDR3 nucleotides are TGTGCCAGCAGTTTTCCACCCTCTGGAAACACCATATATTTT. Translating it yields CASSFPPSGNTIYF.

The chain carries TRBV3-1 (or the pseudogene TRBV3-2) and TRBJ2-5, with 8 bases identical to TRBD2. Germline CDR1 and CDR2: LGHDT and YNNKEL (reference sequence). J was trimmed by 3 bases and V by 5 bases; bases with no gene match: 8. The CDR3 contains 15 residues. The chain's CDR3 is CASSYISGGEETQYF. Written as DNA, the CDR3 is TGTGCCAGCAGCTACATTTCCGGGGGGGAAGAGACCCAGTACTTC.

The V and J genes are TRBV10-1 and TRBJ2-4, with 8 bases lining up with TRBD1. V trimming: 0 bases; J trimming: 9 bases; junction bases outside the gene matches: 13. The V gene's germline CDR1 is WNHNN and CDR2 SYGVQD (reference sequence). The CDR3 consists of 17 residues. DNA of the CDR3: TGCGCCAGCAGTGAGTCGTGGGGCAGGGGGCTAGATCGCATTCAGTACTTC. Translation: CASSESWGRGLDRIQYF.

CDR3: CASSPGYQVGQETQYF. In nucleotides, the CDR3 is TGTGCCAGCTCCCCGGGGTACCAAGTCGGGCAAGAGACCCAGTACTTC. The V call is TRBV18, the J call TRBJ2-5, with D tentatively TRBD2 (5 bases). V lost 6 bases to trimming and J lost 2 bases, with 19 bases between them. Germline V gene data show CDR1 as KGHSH and CDR2 as LQKENI. The CDR3 has 16 residues.

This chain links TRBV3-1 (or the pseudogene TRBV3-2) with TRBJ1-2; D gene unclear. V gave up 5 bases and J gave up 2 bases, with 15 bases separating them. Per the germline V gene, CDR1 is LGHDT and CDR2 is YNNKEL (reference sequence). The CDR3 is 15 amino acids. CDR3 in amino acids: CASSYLGRGNYGYTF. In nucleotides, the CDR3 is TGTGCCAGCAGCTACCTTGGGAGAGGGAACTATGGCTACACCTTC.

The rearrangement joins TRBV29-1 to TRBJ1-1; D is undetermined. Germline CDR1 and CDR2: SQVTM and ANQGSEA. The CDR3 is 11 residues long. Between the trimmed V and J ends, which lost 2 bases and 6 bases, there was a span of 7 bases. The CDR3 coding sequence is TGCAGCGTTGAATGGGTCGCTGAAGCTTTCTTT. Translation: CSVEWVAEAFF.

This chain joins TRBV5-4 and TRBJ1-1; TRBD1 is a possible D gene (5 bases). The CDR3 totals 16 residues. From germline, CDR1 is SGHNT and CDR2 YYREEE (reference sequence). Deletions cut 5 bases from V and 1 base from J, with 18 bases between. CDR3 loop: CASRGGGVQGNTEAFF. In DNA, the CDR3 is TGTGCCAGCAGAGGTGGAGGGGTCCAGGGGAACACTGAAGCTTTCTTT.

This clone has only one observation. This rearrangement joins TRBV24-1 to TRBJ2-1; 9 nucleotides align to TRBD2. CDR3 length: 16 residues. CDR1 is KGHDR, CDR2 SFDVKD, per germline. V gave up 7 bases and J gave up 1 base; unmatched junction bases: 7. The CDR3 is CATSTSLAGSYNEQFF. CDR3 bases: TGTGCCACCAGCACCTCGCTAGCGGGATCCTACAATGAGCAGTTCTTC.

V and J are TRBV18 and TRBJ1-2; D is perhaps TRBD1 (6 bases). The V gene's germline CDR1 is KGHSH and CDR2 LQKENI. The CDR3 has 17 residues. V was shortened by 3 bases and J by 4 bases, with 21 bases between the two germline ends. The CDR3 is CASSPLITTTGSYGYTF. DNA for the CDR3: TGTGCCAGCTCACCCCTAATCACTACGACAGGATCCTATGGCTACACCTTC.

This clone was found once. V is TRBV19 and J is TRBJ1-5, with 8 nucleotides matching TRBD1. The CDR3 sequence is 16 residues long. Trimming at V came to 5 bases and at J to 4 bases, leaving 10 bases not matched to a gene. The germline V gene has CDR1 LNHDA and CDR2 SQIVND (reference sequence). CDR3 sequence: CASSGGTGLSNQPQHF. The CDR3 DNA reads TGTGCCAGTAGTGGAGGGACAGGTCTCTCGAATCAGCCCCAGCATTTT. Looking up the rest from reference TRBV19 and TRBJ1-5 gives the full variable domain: DGGITQSPKYLFRKEGQNVTLSCEQNLNHDAMYWYRQDPGQGLRLIYYSQIVNDFQKGDIAEGYSVSREKKESFPLTVTSAQKNPTAFYLCASSGGTGLSNQPQHFGDGTRLSIL.

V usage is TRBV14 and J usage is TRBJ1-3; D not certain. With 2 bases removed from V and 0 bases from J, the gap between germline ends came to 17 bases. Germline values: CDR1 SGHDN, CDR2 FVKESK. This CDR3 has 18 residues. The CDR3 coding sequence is TGTGCCAGCAGCCAACGTCTGAGCAGTGCTCTCTCTGGAAACACCATATATTTT. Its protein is CASSQRLSSALSGNTIYF. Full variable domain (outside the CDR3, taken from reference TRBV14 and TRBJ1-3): EAGVTQFPSHSVIEKGQTVTLRCDPISGHDNLYWYRRVMGKEIKFLLHFVKESKQDESGMPNNRFLAERTGGTYSTLKVQPAELEDSGVYFCASSQRLSSALSGNTIYFGEGSWLTVV.

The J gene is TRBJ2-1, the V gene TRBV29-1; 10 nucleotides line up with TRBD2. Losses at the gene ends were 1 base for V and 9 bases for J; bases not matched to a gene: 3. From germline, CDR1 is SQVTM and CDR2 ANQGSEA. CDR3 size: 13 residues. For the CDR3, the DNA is TGCAGCGTTGAAGCTAGCGGGAGTTTTGAGCAGTTCTTC. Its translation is CSVEASGSFEQFF.